The 26 T cell receptor beta chains below all came from one sample that was sequenced in a study of PD-1 blockade in classical Hodgkin lymphoma. Generated by immunoSEQ multiplex PCR, the TCRdb table keeps only in-frame clones and is missing some. The sample contains tens of thousands of clones, roughly 93% of which appear only once. Time point: newly diagnosed, previously untreated cHL patient sample. The sequencing input was peripheral blood mononuclear cells (PBMCs). The source is a human donor with classical Hodgkin lymphoma.

The J gene is TRBJ2-4, the V gene TRBV18; TRBD1 matches 8 bases. V dropped 2 bases and J dropped 2; count of bases not matched to a gene: 17. This CDR3 spans 20 amino acids. Per germline, CDR1 KGHSH and CDR2 LQKENI. CDR3 region: CASSPLPFTTGEGSKNIQYF. The DNA for the CDR3 is TGTGCCAGCTCACCATTGCCTTTCACGACAGGGGAAGGGTCCAAAAACATTCAGTACTTC. Looking up the rest from reference TRBV18 and TRBJ2-4 gives the full variable domain: NAGVMQNPRHLVRRRGQEARLRCSPMKGHSHVYWYRQLPEEGLKFMVYLQKENIIDESGMPKERFSAEFPKEGPSILRIQQVVRGDSAAYFCASSPLPFTTGEGSKNIQYFGAGTRLSVL.

The chain carries TRBV7-9 and TRBJ1-1, with 7 bases matching TRBD1. This CDR3 is 14 amino acids long. V lost 3 bases, J lost 4 bases, and 5 bases stayed unmatched. Germline CDR1 and CDR2: SEHNR and FQNEAQ (reference sequence). The chain's CDR3 is CASSFPGGGTEAFF. CDR3 sequence (DNA): TGTGCCAGCAGCTTCCCAGGGGGTGGCACTGAAGCTTTCTTT.

CDR3: CASSLGGLAGTTDTQYF. In DNA, the CDR3 is TGTGCCAGCAGCTTAGGGGGACTAGCGGGGACCACAGATACGCAGTATTTT. The J gene is TRBJ2-3, the V gene TRBV11-3; TRBD2 agrees at 13 bases. V was pared by 1 base and J by 2 bases, with 3 bases of the junction left unmatched. The CDR3 spans 17 residues. Germline V gene data show CDR1 as SGHNT and CDR2 as YENEEA.

The chain recombines TRBV27 with TRBJ2-2, with D possibly being TRBD1 or TRBD2 (5 bases each). The CDR3 loop spans 13 amino acids. Germline-derived CDR1 and CDR2 are MNHEY and SMNVEV (reference sequence). Trimming removed 2 bases at V and 6 bases at J, with 7 bases between. CDR3 in DNA: TGTGCCAGCAGTTTAGGGGGAGCCGGGGAGCTGTTTTTT. Amino acid sequence: CASSLGGAGELFF.

The J gene is TRBJ2-1, the V gene TRBV5-1; 10 bases line up with TRBD2. Unmatched junction bases numbered 12, after V lost 6 bases and J lost 9 bases. The CDR3 is made up of 15 amino acids. Germline CDR1 is SGHRS and CDR2 is YFSETQ. CDR3 sequence reads: CASNPSGSVATEQFF. The DNA for the CDR3 is TGCGCCAGCAATCCTAGCGGGAGTGTCGCGACTGAGCAGTTCTTC. The variable domain in full, completed from reference TRBV5-1 and TRBJ2-1, reads KAGVTQTPRYLIKTRGQQVTLSCSPISGHRSVSWYQQTPGQGLQFLFEYFSETQRNKGNFPGRFSGRQFSNSRSEMNVSTLELGDSALYLCASNPSGSVATEQFFGPGTRLTVL.

The rearrangement joins TRBV6-6 to TRBJ1-5; a possible D gene is TRBD1 (6 bases). This CDR3 spans 14 amino acids. Trimming left V 4 bases short and J 4 bases short, with 11 bases between. CDR1 and CDR2 from the germline V gene are MNHNY and SVGAGI (reference sequence). Here the CDR3 DNA reads TGTGCCAGCAGTTCTCCAGGGGTTAATCAGCCCCAGCATTTT. This sequence encodes CASSSPGVNQPQHF.

The chain employs TRBV7-2 and TRBJ1-5, with unresolved D. CDR1 and CDR2 (germline): SGHTA, FQGNSA. Trimming shortened V by 1 base and J by 7 bases, and 11 bases separated the two germline ends. The CDR3 has 14 amino acids. In DNA form, the CDR3 reads TGTGCCAGCAGCTTAGGGGGAGGGCGGCAGCCCCAGCATTTT. Translating it yields CASSLGGGRQPQHF.

The chain employs TRBV30 and TRBJ2-3; D possibly corresponds to TRBD2 (5 bases). From germline, CDR1 is GTSNPN and CDR2 SVGIG (reference sequence). V shed 2 bases and J shed 2 bases, with 14 bases lying between them. This CDR3 has 15 amino acids. CDR3 sequence reads: CAWSPRRSLTDTQYF. The DNA of the CDR3 is TGTGCCTGGAGTCCCAGGAGGAGTCTCACAGATACGCAGTATTTT.

This clone occurred once. The CDR3 is CASSLSSDTQYF. CDR3 in DNA: TGTGCCAGCAGCTTAAGTTCAGATACGCAGTATTTT. This chain links TRBV7-3 with TRBJ2-3; D ambiguous. The CDR3 runs to 12 residues. V was cut by 1 base and J by 4 bases, with 3 bases left in between. Germline values: CDR1 SGHTA, CDR2 FQGTGA.

The gene calls are TRBV9 and TRBJ1-6; TRBD1 is a possible D gene (6 bases). Looked up from germline, CDR1 is SGDLS and CDR2 is YYNGEE. The CDR3 is 15 residues long. Deletions cut 3 bases from V and 7 bases from J, with 14 bases between. The CDR3, as DNA: TGTGCCAGCAGCGCCATAGGGACAAAGAATTCACCCCTCCACTTT. Its translation is CASSAIGTKNSPLHF.

The chain is built from TRBV28 and TRBJ1-4; the D is unclear. There are 15 residues in the CDR3. Germline V gives CDR1 MDHEN, CDR2 SYDVKM. The V end was cut by 2 bases, the J end by 0 bases, with 7 bases between. CDR3 amino acids: CASSLPSATNEKLFF. In nucleotides, the CDR3 is TGTGCCAGCAGTTTACCAAGCGCAACTAATGAAAAACTGTTTTTT.

This chain connects TRBV7-8 to TRBJ2-5; 8 bases fit TRBD1. V shed 1 base and J 1 base; nucleotides not matched to a gene: 5. This CDR3 is built from 16 residues. Looked up from germline, CDR1 is SGHVS and CDR2 is FQNEAQ. DNA for the CDR3: TGTGCCAGCAGCTTAGGCGTCAGGGGGCTCCAAGAGACCCAGTACTTC. Residues: CASSLGVRGLQETQYF.

The chain employs TRBV27 and TRBJ2-1, with TRBD2 matching over 7 bases. The V gene end was trimmed by 4 bases and the J gene end by 4 bases; junction bases not matched to a gene: 13. The CDR3 runs to 17 residues. The germline CDR1 and CDR2 sequences are MNHEY and SMNVEV (reference sequence). The CDR3 here is CASSSNGPGLPYNEQFF. The CDR3 DNA is TGTGCCAGCAGTTCAAATGGTCCGGGACTACCTTACAATGAGCAGTTCTTC.

The gene calls are TRBV5-1 and TRBJ1-2; D is undetermined. V gave up 3 bases and J gave up 2 bases, with 8 bases separating them. The CDR3 spans 13 residues. CDR1 is SGHRS, CDR2 YFSETQ, per germline. The CDR3 DNA sequence: TGCGCCAGCAGCTCCGGACCCAACTATGGCTACACCTTC. As protein: CASSSGPNYGYTF.

The rearrangement joins TRBV14 to TRBJ2-1; TRBD1 aligns across 7 bases. This CDR3 is built from 14 residues. The junction had 6 bases not matched to a gene; V was cut back by 6 bases and J by 4 bases. The germline CDR1 and CDR2 sequences are SGHDN and FVKESK. CDR3 DNA sequence: TGTGCCAGCAGTGAAGGGACAGTTTACAATGAGCAGTTCTTC. Its translation: CASSEGTVYNEQFF.

V is TRBV7-9 and J is TRBJ1-4; 7 bases align to TRBD1. The CDR3 length is 14 residues. The germline gives CDR1 SEHNR, CDR2 FQNEAQ (reference sequence). V trimming: 4 bases; J trimming: 7 bases; junction bases outside the gene matches: 6. CDR3 loop: CASSSDRAGEKLFF. CDR3 sequence (DNA): TGTGCCAGCAGCTCAGACAGGGCGGGTGAAAAACTGTTTTTT.

J is TRBJ1-2 and V is TRBV28, with D possibly matching TRBD1 (6 bases). Per germline, CDR1 MDHEN and CDR2 SYDVKM. The CDR3 sequence is 16 residues long. Trimming removed 2 bases from V and 4 bases from J, with 17 bases in between. CDR3 loop: CASSLDRGGAGYGYTF. CDR3 in DNA: TGTGCCAGCAGTTTAGACCGTGGGGGGGCTGGCTATGGCTACACCTTC.

This CDR3 is CASSSGGEGTDTQYF. Written as DNA, the CDR3 is TGCGCCAGCAGTTCAGGGGGAGAGGGCACAGATACGCAGTATTTT. The V gene is TRBV5-1, the J gene TRBJ2-3; TRBD1 agrees at 7 bases. The CDR3 totals 15 residues. The junction had 7 bases not matched to a gene; V was cut back by 5 bases and J by 1 base. CDR1 SGHRS and CDR2 YFSETQ come from the germline V gene.

The J gene is TRBJ1-2, the V gene TRBV18; TRBD1 is a possible D gene (5 bases). The CDR3 runs to 15 residues. Trimming took 3 bases from V and 1 from J, leaving 12 bases between them. The germline gives CDR1 KGHSH, CDR2 LQKENI. The CDR3: CASSPSQGDNYGYTF. In DNA form, the CDR3 reads TGTGCCAGCTCACCGAGCCAGGGAGATAACTATGGCTACACCTTC.

This clone was seen just once. The rearrangement links TRBV12-5 to TRBJ2-1; TRBD2 matches at 7 bases. CDR1 and CDR2 from the germline V gene are LGHNT and FRNRAP. This CDR3 spans 17 amino acids. V shed 6 bases and J 6 bases; nucleotides not matched to a gene: 17. The CDR3 loop is CASGPSWGSGIVNEQFF. In DNA form, the CDR3 reads TGTGCTAGTGGCCCCTCCTGGGGGAGCGGGATTGTCAATGAGCAGTTCTTC.

The CDR3: CAISAQGGYDNEQFF. The CDR3 DNA reads as TGTGCCATCAGTGCCCAGGGTGGTTATGACAATGAGCAGTTCTTC. J is TRBJ2-1 and V is TRBV10-3, with a tentative D call TRBD1 (5 bases). CDR1 and CDR2 (germline): ENHRY, SYGVKD. Deletions cut 4 bases from V and 5 bases from J, with 15 bases between. The CDR3 is made up of 15 amino acids.

As DNA, the CDR3 is TGTGCCAGCAGCTTAGCCCCTGGACTGGATACGCAGTATTTT. Its translation is CASSLAPGLDTQYF. This chain links TRBV7-2 with TRBJ2-3; perhaps TRBD2 as D (5 bases). Trimming shortened V by 0 bases and J by 6 bases, and 10 bases separated the two germline ends. This CDR3 has 14 amino acids. Germline lookup yields CDR1 SGHTA and CDR2 FQGNSA. The full variable domain, rest sourced from reference TRBV7-2 and TRBJ2-3, is GAGVSQSPSNKVTEKGKDVELRCDPISGHTALYWYRQSLGQGLEFLIYFQGNSAPDKSGLPSDRFSAERTGGSVSTLTIQRTQQEDSAVYLCASSLAPGLDTQYFGPGTRLTVL.

The V gene is TRBV15, the J gene TRBJ2-7, with 9 nucleotides matching TRBD1. Trimming removed 2 bases from V and 0 bases from J; junction bases left unmatched: 5. CDR1 LNHNV and CDR2 YYDKDF come from the germline V gene (reference sequence). The CDR3 spans 16 residues. CDR3 residues: CATSRRGQGHSYEQYF. The CDR3 coding sequence is TGTGCCACCAGCAGACGGGGACAGGGTCACTCCTACGAGCAGTACTTC. The full variable domain, rest sourced from reference TRBV15 and TRBJ2-7, is DAMVIQNPRYQVTQFGKPVTLSCSQTLNHNVMYWYQQKSSQAPKLLFHYYDKDFNNEADTPDNFQSRRPNTSFCFLDIRSPGLGDTAMYLCATSRRGQGHSYEQYFGPGTRLTVT.

The rearrangement links TRBV29-1 to TRBJ2-3; no firm D call. V lost 4 bases to trimming and J lost 0 bases, with 5 bases between them. The germline gives CDR1 SQVTM, CDR2 ANQGSEA. The CDR3 runs 12 residues. Here the CDR3 reads CSVVESTDTQYF. The CDR3 DNA sequence: TGCAGCGTTGTGGAAAGCACAGATACGCAGTATTTT.

The V and J genes are TRBV5-1 and TRBJ2-1; 9 nucleotides agree with TRBD1. The CDR3 has 16 residues. The germline gives CDR1 SGHRS, CDR2 YFSETQ. The junction had 8 bases not matched to a gene; V was cut back by 0 bases and J by 7 bases. CDR3 sequence: CASSLGGQGPGNEQFF. The CDR3 coding sequence is TGCGCCAGCAGCTTGGGGGGACAGGGTCCGGGGAATGAGCAGTTCTTC.

V usage is TRBV27 and J usage is TRBJ2-7, with 10 bases matching TRBD1. Germline assignment: CDR1 MNHEY and CDR2 SMNVEV (reference sequence). Trimming took 2 bases from V and 4 from J; bases not matched to a gene: 8. The length of the CDR3 is 16 residues. The CDR3 coding sequence is TGTGCCAGCAGTTTACGAGAGCCGGGACAGGGGTACGAGCAGTACTTC. Its protein is CASSLREPGQGYEQYF.